The 27 T cell receptor beta chains given below trace back to one sample, sequenced in a study of a mutant IDH1 vaccine in newly diagnosed glioma. Their recognized antigens are unknown. Time point indicated: week 23, last vaccination. Vaccination comprised doses that each held 300 ug of mutant IDH1 20-mer peptide, plus topical imiquimod. Measured with immunoSEQ multiplex PCR; TCRdb has only the in-frame clones, and not every one. Of about 60,000 clones in the sample, more than 75% were seen once. The source was PBMCs, collected from a glioma patient whose treatment included an IDH1 peptide vaccine. Receptor source: a man aged 40-49 years with glioma.

The gene calls are TRBV2 and TRBJ1-4; D gene uncertain. V was clipped by 4 bases and J by 1 base, with 4 bases between them. Germline loops: CDR1 SNHLY, CDR2 FYNNEI. This CDR3 spans 13 amino acids. This chain's CDR3 is CASSGVTNEKLFF. For the CDR3, the DNA is TGTGCCAGCAGTGGGGTAACTAATGAAAAACTGTTTTTT.

V gene TRBV7-2 combines with J gene TRBJ2-3; D not certain. V lost 4 bases to trimming and J lost 1 base, with 9 bases between them. This CDR3 comprises 14 residues. Germline values: CDR1 SGHTA, CDR2 FQGNSA. Written as DNA, the CDR3 is TGTGCCAGCAGCTCCGCGCAGCGCACAGATACGCAGTATTTT. Translating gives CASSSAQRTDTQYF.

The chain has TRBV11-2 and TRBJ2-5, with 7 positions matching TRBD1. J lost 2 bases, V lost 7 bases, and 4 bases had no gene match. The germline gives CDR1 SGHAT, CDR2 FQNNGV. The length of the CDR3 is 13 residues. For the CDR3, the DNA is TGTGCCAGCAACATACAGGGGCAAGAGACCCAGTACTTC. It encodes CASNIQGQETQYF.

This chain uses TRBV12-2 with TRBJ2-7; the table names TRBD2, a call not compared with the DNA. TRBV12-2 is termed a pseudogene. The CDR3 extends over 17 amino acids. The CDR3 coding sequence is TGTGCAAGTCCCGCCGCACTAGCGGGTTATCTCTCCTACGAGCAGTACTTC. Translating it yields CASPAALAGYLSYEQYF.

This clone has a single count. V gene TRBV6-5 combines with J gene TRBJ2-7; TRBD2 is a possible D gene (5 bases). From germline, CDR1 is MNHEY and CDR2 SVGAGI. Deletions cut 4 bases from V and 2 bases from J, with 12 bases between. The CDR3 extends over 14 amino acids. CDR3 bases: TGTGCCAGCAGTTCGGGAATTTTTACCTACGAGCAGTACTTC. Protein sequence: CASSSGIFTYEQYF.

The CDR3 here is CASSAHKTFF. Here the CDR3 DNA reads TGTGCCAGCAGTGCCCACAAGACTTTCTTT. V gene TRBV25-1 combines with J gene TRBJ1-1; D remains ambiguous. CDR1 and CDR2 from the germline V gene are MGHDK and SYGVNS. CDR3 length equals 10 residues. The V end was cut by 4 bases, the J end by 12 bases, with 9 bases between. The whole variable domain, remainder taken from reference TRBV25-1 and TRBJ1-1, is EADIYQTPRYLVIGTGKKITLECSQTMGHDKMYWYQQDPGMELHLIHYSYGVNSTEKGDLSSESTVSRIRTEHFPLTLESARPSHTSQYLCASSAHKTFFGQGTRLTVV.

The J gene is TRBJ2-5, the V gene TRBV4-2; D gene uncertain. CDR1 is LGHNA, CDR2 YNFKEQ, per germline. With 2 bases removed from V and 2 bases from J, the gap between germline ends came to 9 bases. The CDR3 loop spans 14 amino acids. CDR3 amino acids: CASSQTTSQETQYF. The CDR3 DNA follows: TGTGCCAGCAGCCAAACGACATCGCAAGAGACCCAGTACTTC.

This sequence joins TRBV5-1 and TRBJ2-4; 7 bases align to TRBD2. Per the germline V gene, CDR1 is SGHRS and CDR2 is YFSETQ. J lost 0 bases, V lost 2 bases, and 11 bases had no gene match. This CDR3 is built from 18 residues. DNA of the CDR3: TGCGCCAGCAGCTTAAATCAGTTTCCTAGCGGAGCCAAAAACATTCAGTACTTC. It codes for CASSLNQFPSGAKNIQYF.

The chain combines TRBV11-2 with TRBJ2-7; D uncertain. V gave up 6 bases and J gave up 2 bases, with 17 bases separating them. The CDR3 length is 15 residues. Germline CDR1 SGHAT, CDR2 FQNNGV. CDR3 nucleotide sequence: TGTGCCAGCAGTTCCCGGGCTCATCCAACCTACGAGCAGTACTTC. Translated, it gives CASSSRAHPTYEQYF. Drawing the rest from reference TRBV11-2 and TRBJ2-7, the complete variable domain is EAGVAQSPRYKIIEKRQSVAFWCNPISGHATLYWYQQILGQGPKLLIQFQNNGVVDDSQLPKDRFSAERLKGVDSTLKIQPAKLEDSAVYLCASSSRAHPTYEQYFGPGTRLTVT.

This clone was detected only once. This chain joins TRBV19 and TRBJ2-6; 8 nucleotides align to TRBD1. V was pared by 7 bases and J by 12 bases, with 11 bases of the junction left unmatched. Germline lookup yields CDR1 LNHDA and CDR2 SQIVND (reference sequence). The CDR3 has 14 amino acids. For the CDR3, the DNA is TGTGCCAGTATCCCTGGACAGGGAACGACCGTCCTGACTTTC. Translating it yields CASIPGQGTTVLTF.

The chain links TRBV4-1 to TRBJ2-2, with 9 nucleotides matching TRBD2. Germline values: CDR1 MGHRA, CDR2 YSYEKL. V shed 4 bases and J 6 bases; nucleotides not matched to a gene: 3. The CDR3 is made up of 14 amino acids. The CDR3 loop is CASSLGGRAGELFF. In nucleotides, the CDR3 is TGCGCCAGCAGCCTGGGCGGGAGGGCCGGGGAGCTGTTTTTT.

CDR3 region: CASSSLGTNYGYTF. The CDR3 nucleotides read TGTGCCAGCAGCTCGCTGGGAACTAACTATGGCTACACCTTC. This chain joins TRBV7-2 and TRBJ1-2; D gene ambiguous. V lost 4 bases and J lost 0, with 9 bases in between. CDR3 length: 14 residues. Per germline, CDR1 SGHTA and CDR2 FQGNSA.

The chain combines TRBV7-3 with TRBJ2-1; D ambiguous. Germline loops: CDR1 SGHTA, CDR2 FQGTGA. With 5 bases removed from V and 0 bases from J, the gap between germline ends came to 11 bases. The CDR3 contains 15 residues. As DNA, the CDR3 is TGTGCCAGCAGCCAGGTAGGTGCCTCCTACAATGAGCAGTTCTTC. Its protein product is CASSQVGASYNEQFF.

The J gene is TRBJ1-1, the V gene TRBV7-9; no clear D. The V and J ends lost 10 bases and 5 bases respectively, with 14 bases between them. Looked up from germline, CDR1 is SEHNR and CDR2 is FQNEAQ (reference sequence). The CDR3 sequence is 12 residues long. CDR3 DNA sequence: TGTGCCAAAGCCTACAGCCAGACTGAAGCTTTCTTT. Translated: CAKAYSQTEAFF.

CDR3 sequence (DNA): TGTGCCAGCTCATCACGTCATGCGGAGGCCTACGAGCAGTACTTC. Amino acid sequence: CASSSRHAEAYEQYF. The chain carries TRBV18 and TRBJ2-7; possible D gene TRBD2, 5 bases. The germline V and J ends were trimmed by 5 bases and 2 bases, with 16 bases remaining between them. The CDR3 contains 15 residues. CDR1 and CDR2 (germline): KGHSH, LQKENI. The entire variable domain, with the rest obtained from reference TRBV18 and TRBJ2-7, is as follows: NAGVMQNPRHLVRRRGQEARLRCSPMKGHSHVYWYRQLPEEGLKFMVYLQKENIIDESGMPKERFSAEFPKEGPSILRIQQVVRGDSAAYFCASSSRHAEAYEQYFGPGTRLTVT.

The chain employs TRBV6-1 and TRBJ2-3, with TRBD2 matching 13 bases. V was clipped by 2 bases and J by 1 base; unmatched bases: 9. Germline loops: CDR1 MNHNS, CDR2 SASEGT. The CDR3 is made up of 19 amino acids. CDR3: CASSEQAGTSGTRTDTQYF. The DNA of the CDR3 is TGTGCCAGCAGTGAACAGGCAGGGACTAGCGGGACCCGCACAGATACGCAGTATTTT.

The chain has TRBV7-2 and TRBJ1-2; no reliable D call. V lost 5 bases, J lost 5 bases, and 12 bases lay in between. Germline V CDR1 and CDR2: SGHTA, FQGNSA. The CDR3 covers 13 residues. The CDR3 nucleotides read TGTGCCAGCAGCCCCCGGGAGGCTTATGGCTACACCTTC. Protein sequence: CASSPREAYGYTF.

The rearrangement links TRBV27 to TRBJ2-7; no reliable D call. The CDR3 consists of 15 residues. CDR1 is MNHEY and CDR2 is SMNVEV in the germline V gene (reference sequence). V lost 3 bases to trimming and J lost 7 bases, with 19 bases between them. The CDR3 nucleotides read TGTGCCAGCAGTTTTAGTAGTGGGATCCTGGGGGAGCAGTACTTC. This gives the protein CASSFSSGILGEQYF.

This rearrangement joins TRBV11-2 to TRBJ2-5; D uncertain. This CDR3 has 12 amino acids. Germline loops: CDR1 SGHAT, CDR2 FQNNGV. The V end was cut by 5 bases, the J end by 5 bases, with 9 bases between. In DNA, the CDR3 is TGTGCCAGCAGCACCCAGTGGGAGACCCAGTACTTC. Translating gives CASSTQWETQYF.

This chain links TRBV9 with TRBJ2-5, with TRBD2 matching over 9 bases. The CDR3 contains 15 residues. Trimming took 5 bases from V and 5 from J; bases not matched to a gene: 10. The germline V gene encodes CDR1 SGDLS and CDR2 YYNGEE. DNA for the CDR3: TGTGCCAGCAGTGGGGTAGCGGGAGCGCTGGAGACCCAGTACTTC. Its translation: CASSGVAGALETQYF.

This chain links TRBV18 with TRBJ2-1; D remains ambiguous. V dropped 6 bases and J dropped 4 bases, with 4 bases sitting between them. Looked up from germline, CDR1 is KGHSH and CDR2 is LQKENI. The CDR3 consists of 11 residues. The DNA for the CDR3 is TGTGCCAGCTCTGATTACAATGAGCAGTTCTTC. This codes for CASSDYNEQFF.

The rearrangement links TRBV28 to TRBJ2-5; 9 bases line up with TRBD2. The trim removed 7 bases at V and 2 bases at J, leaving 17 bases unmatched. There are 18 residues in the CDR3. Looked up from germline, CDR1 is MDHEN and CDR2 is SYDVKM. Written as DNA, the CDR3 is TGTGCCAGCACCACGTACTCGGGAGTAGCGGGGGCGCAAGAGACCCAGTACTTC. Residues: CASTTYSGVAGAQETQYF.

The chain couples TRBV28 to TRBJ2-7, with D perhaps TRBD1 (5 bases). Trimming removed 10 bases at V and 5 bases at J, with 18 bases between. CDR1 MDHEN and CDR2 SYDVKM come from the germline V gene. The CDR3 is 13 amino acids. In DNA form, the CDR3 reads TGTGCCACCCGACAGTCGAGGAGAGACGAGCAGTACTTC. This codes for CATRQSRRDEQYF.

The V gene is TRBV18, the J gene TRBJ1-1, with 7 bases fitting TRBD1. The CDR3 runs 15 residues. CDR1 and CDR2 from the germline V gene are KGHSH and LQKENI. The junction had 9 bases not matched to a gene; V was cut back by 6 bases and J by 2 bases. As DNA, the CDR3 is TGTGCCAGCTCCGACCGACAGGGTCGTAACACTGAAGCTTTCTTT. Translated, it gives CASSDRQGRNTEAFF.

The chain employs TRBV4-1 and TRBJ2-1; no clear D gene. This CDR3 is built from 16 residues. Between the trimmed V and J ends, which lost 0 bases and 5 bases, there was a span of 14 bases. The germline gives CDR1 MGHRA, CDR2 YSYEKL. CDR3 sequence (DNA): TGCGCCAGCAGCCAAGAGGGGTCCCCTTTACACAATGAGCAGTTCTTC. Translated: CASSQEGSPLHNEQFF.

V is TRBV27 and J is TRBJ1-2; 8 nucleotides align to TRBD1. J gave up 3 bases and V 1 base, and 16 bases lay outside the gene matches. CDR3 length: 19 amino acids. Per the germline V gene, CDR1 is MNHEY and CDR2 is SMNVEV (reference sequence). The CDR3 DNA reads TGTGCCAGCAGTTTATTCTCGGACAGGGCTCCTGGTATAGACTATGGCTACACCTTC. Translating gives CASSLFSDRAPGIDYGYTF.

The J gene is TRBJ1-3, the V gene TRBV5-5; TRBD1 aligns across 9 bases. V lost 1 base, J lost 2 bases, and 10 bases stayed unmatched. CDR3 length: 18 amino acids. Germline-derived CDR1 and CDR2 are SGHKS and YYEKEE (reference sequence). The CDR3 bases are TGTGCCAGCAGCTTGTTAAAGGGACAGGGCTATACTGGAAACACCATATATTTT. As protein: CASSLLKGQGYTGNTIYF.